This T cell receptor (beta chain) was identified during a study of blood T cell repertoires in COVID-19. For the study at large: T cells, B-cell-depleted T cells, or PBMCs supplied cDNA or gDNA.

Sequenced by immunoSEQ multiplex PCR; TCRdb stores in-frame clones only, minus some. The sample consists of 120,000 to 150,000 clones, 80% to 90% of them appearing once. Germline V gene data show CDR1 as LGHNA and CDR2 as YSLEER. The CDR3 consists of 15 residues. With V trimmed by 4 bases and J by 2 bases, 5 bases remained unmatched. This TCR derives from a woman in her forties or fifties with active or convalescent COVID-19. Sequenced sample: peripheral blood. The V call is TRBV4-3, the J call TRBJ2-7, with 10 bases that match TRBD1. The CDR3 bases are TGCGCCAGCAGCCTCTCCGGGACAGGGGCCTACGAGCAGTACTTC. Residues: CASSLSGTGAYEQYF.